This is a list of T cell receptor beta chains from one sample in a study of blood T cells in healthy people across ages. TCRdb passed the 5' RACE reads through MiXCR, listing each CDR3 protein once. The sample holds roughly 1,000,000 distinct CDR3 sequences, almost 25% seen once. This sample was shared with a second study, whose subject was T cells of mothers and their children.

Material: blood. Receptors were obtained from a girl aged 2 to 9 in good health. Both conserved end residues are trimmed from each CDR3. The D gene is left open where the match is weak.

ASSYCVGSERPEAF | TRBJ1-1 | . | TRBV6-6
ASGASGGPETQY | TRBJ2-5 | TRBD2 | TRBV24-1
ASSFQRGTEAF | TRBJ1-1 | . | TRBV7-2
ATSVTGMREQY | TRBJ2-7 | . | TRBV15
ASSSRFSSYEQY | TRBJ2-7 | . | TRBV6-5
ASSGGFRQETQY | TRBJ2-5 | TRBD2 | TRBV27
ASSLLEAVETQY | TRBJ2-5 | . | TRBV14
ASSLGDSWDEQY | TRBJ2-7 | . | TRBV5-1
ASSYTSGSSYEQY | TRBJ2-7 | TRBD2 | TRBV6-5
AADGGKTYEQY | TRBJ2-7 | . | TRBV7-9
ASSQRISGGPLPNTGELF | TRBJ2-2 | TRBD2 | TRBV14
ASSSRTSGGARETQY | TRBJ2-5 | TRBD2 | TRBV5-6
SDEKDVFIQY | TRBJ2-4 | . | TRBV29-1
ASSLRGILADTQY | TRBJ2-3 | . | TRBV27
ASSRIGGGTNSPLH | TRBJ1-6 | . | TRBV4-1
ASLGTRYEQY | TRBJ2-7 | . | TRBV7-9
ASSEAPLGISPLH | TRBJ1-6 | . | TRBV2
ASSSRDSLSYEQY | TRBJ2-7 | TRBD1 | TRBV7-9
ASSLEGLAGGGYTGELF | TRBJ2-2 | TRBD2 | TRBV5-1
ASSSWTSGNVGELF | TRBJ2-2 | TRBD2 | TRBV27
ASSHAGAPNEQF | TRBJ2-1 | TRBD2 | TRBV4-1
ASSLAKSSTY | TRBJ2-5 | . | TRBV5-5